A single sample is the source of the 19 T cell receptor beta chains below, sequenced in a study of spatial heterogeneity in lung cancer. TCRdb ran MiXCR on the 5' RACE reads and lists one entry per CDR3 protein. This sample carries 20,000 to 25,000 distinct CDR3 sequences, over 4% of them seen once, and the ten largest clones take roughly 9.9%. These receptors have no identified antigens. Specified time point: sample taken at primary tumor resection. Broader study findings: Tumor mutation counts were tracked by expanded intratumoral alpha and beta TCR counts.

The sample here was lung tumor tissue, taken at surgery. Receptors originate from a male donor with early-stage non-small cell lung cancer.

This clonotype was seen ten or more times. J is TRBJ1-2 and V is TRBV14; no clear D. The V end lost 4 bases, the J end lost 4 bases, and 16 bases lay between the germline ends. Germline V gives CDR1 SGHDN, CDR2 FVKESK. The length of the CDR3 is 15 residues. CDR3 loop: CASSPSIGIRYGYTF. DNA for the CDR3: TGTGCCAGCAGCCCTTCTATCGGGATCCGCTATGGCTACACCTTC.

This clonotype has more than one count but fewer than ten. This rearrangement joins TRBV27 to TRBJ2-7, with D perhaps matching TRBD2 (6 bases). Germline assignment: CDR1 MNHEY and CDR2 SMNVEV (reference sequence). V was cut by 0 bases and J by 4 bases, with 10 bases left in between. This CDR3 has 14 amino acids. CDR3 residues: CASSLSVGGYEQYF. Written as DNA, the CDR3 is TGTGCCAGCAGTTTATCGGTCGGGGGATACGAGCAGTACTTC.

Ten or more counts support this clonotype. The chain couples TRBV20-1 to TRBJ2-1; TRBD2 matches 12 bases. The CDR3 is 16 amino acids. With 0 bases clipped from V and 7 bases from J, the junction kept 7 bases outside the gene matches. Germline loops: CDR1 DFQATT, CDR2 SNEGSKA (reference sequence). The CDR3 DNA reads TGCAGTGCTAGAGATTTGAGGACTAGCGGGGTAAATGAGCAGTTCTTC. Translated: CSARDLRTSGVNEQFF.

There are many counts of this clonotype. The chain couples TRBV5-1 to TRBJ1-6, with 7 bases lining up with TRBD1. V was pared by 2 bases and J by 6 bases, with 2 bases of the junction left unmatched. Germline V lookup: CDR1 SGHRS, CDR2 YFSETQ. This CDR3 has 14 residues. The CDR3 is CASSFGTVNSPLHF. The CDR3 coding sequence is TGCGCCAGCAGCTTCGGGACAGTTAATTCACCCCTCCACTTT.

This clonotype is labeled as medium-sized. This chain links TRBV4-2 with TRBJ1-6; no clear D. Trimming took off 0 bases at V and 7 bases at J, with 4 bases between the two ends. Looked up from germline, CDR1 is LGHNA and CDR2 is YNFKEQ. This CDR3 has 13 amino acids. The CDR3 reads CASSQEPNSPLHF. CDR3 nucleotides: TGTGCCAGCAGCCAAGAACCGAATTCACCCCTCCACTTT.

In its sample, this clonotype was seen many times. The gene calls are TRBV6-2 or TRBV6-3 and TRBJ2-1; no definite D call. Trimming cost V 2 bases and J 0 bases, with 8 bases left between them. This CDR3 is 15 amino acids long. Germline lookup yields CDR1 MNHEY and CDR2 SVGEGT. The DNA for the CDR3 is TGTGCCAGCAGTTACGGTCGGGTCTCCTACAATGAGCAGTTCTTC. Translation gives CASSYGRVSYNEQFF.

This clonotype was counted ten times or more. The chain is built from TRBV2 and TRBJ2-5; TRBD2 agrees at 7 bases. The V segment lost 8 bases and the J segment 6 bases; nucleotides outside the gene matches: 12. The CDR3 has 14 residues. The germline V gene encodes CDR1 SNHLY and CDR2 FYNNEI. This CDR3 reads CASHPSGGTQTQYF. CDR3 DNA sequence: TGTGCCAGCCACCCATCGGGGGGAACCCAGACCCAGTACTTC.

This clonotype was recorded many times. This chain links TRBV7-9 with TRBJ1-1; D is possibly TRBD1 (5 bases). CDR3 length: 15 residues. The germline gives CDR1 SEHNR, CDR2 FQNEAQ (reference sequence). V was shortened by 1 base and J by 4 bases, with 13 bases between the two germline ends. Here the CDR3 reads CASSLDLEGSTEAFF. The CDR3 DNA is TGTGCCAGCAGCTTAGACCTTGAGGGGAGCACTGAAGCTTTCTTT.

This clonotype was counted a few times. The chain employs TRBV27 and TRBJ2-7, with TRBD1 identical over 7 bases. Germline CDR1 reads MNHEY; CDR2 reads SMNVEV (reference sequence). This CDR3 is 12 amino acids long. V was clipped by 4 bases and J by 6 bases; unmatched bases: 3. In nucleotides, the CDR3 is TGTGCCAGCAGTTCCCCAGGGGGCGAGCAGTACTTC. Residues: CASSSPGGEQYF.

The rearrangement uses TRBV3-1 and TRBJ1-2; D is uncertain. The length of the CDR3 is 12 residues. V dropped 1 base and J dropped 11 bases, with 11 bases sitting between them. CDR1 is LGHDT, CDR2 YNNKEL, per germline (reference sequence). CDR3 DNA: TGTGCCAGCAGCCAAGGCGGGCCAACGTACACCTTC. Protein sequence: CASSQGGPTYTF. Full variable domain (outside the CDR3, taken from reference TRBV3-1 and TRBJ1-2): DTAVSQTPKYLVTQMGNDKSIKCEQNLGHDTMYWYKQDSKKFLKIMFSYNNKELIINETVPNRFSPKSPDKAHLNLHINSLELGDSAVYFCASSQGGPTYTFGSGTRLTVV.

This clonotype was counted a few times. V usage is TRBV5-4 and J usage is TRBJ2-5, with D possibly matching TRBD1 (6 bases). The CDR3 consists of 14 residues. Trimming took 4 bases from V and 5 from J, leaving 15 bases between them. Looked up from germline, CDR1 is SGHNT and CDR2 is YYREEE (reference sequence). CDR3 DNA: TGTGCCAGCAGCGATTACAGGGACGGGGAGACCCAGTACTTC. Protein product: CASSDYRDGETQYF. Variable domain in full (rest from reference TRBV5-4 and TRBJ2-5): ETGVTQSPTHLIKTRGQQVTLRCSSQSGHNTVSWYQQALGQGPQFIFQYYREEENGRGNFPPRFSGLQFPNYSSELNVNALELDDSALYLCASSDYRDGETQYFGPGTRLLVL.

This clonotype occurred many times. The chain carries TRBV27 and TRBJ2-7; 9 nucleotides line up with TRBD1. The ends lost 6 bases at V and 9 bases at J; junction bases unmatched: 12. Per the germline V gene, CDR1 is MNHEY and CDR2 is SMNVEV (reference sequence). There are 14 residues in the CDR3. CDR3 bases: TGTGCCAGCAGCCAATTCGGACAGGGGTCTCGGCAGTACTTC. It codes for CASSQFGQGSRQYF.

This clonotype was observed at least ten times. The chain couples TRBV6-2 or TRBV6-3 to TRBJ1-2, with D perhaps matching TRBD1 (6 bases). Germline CDR1 and CDR2: MNHEY and SVGEGT. V gave up 6 bases and J gave up 6 bases, with 8 bases separating them. The CDR3 is made up of 11 amino acids. The CDR3 sequence: CASRAGDGYTF. The CDR3 DNA is TGTGCCAGCAGGGCAGGGGATGGCTACACCTTC.

Ten or more counts support this clonotype. V usage is TRBV6-2 or TRBV6-3 and J usage is TRBJ2-1, with TRBD2 matching over 8 bases. J gave up 7 bases and V 0 bases, and 5 bases lay outside the gene matches. This CDR3 has 15 amino acids. The germline gives CDR1 MNHEY, CDR2 SVGEGT. CDR3 residues: CASSYSAGGMNEQFF. The CDR3 DNA is TGTGCCAGCAGTTACTCGGCGGGAGGTATGAATGAGCAGTTCTTC.

This clonotype was observed at least ten times. This rearrangement joins TRBV20-1 to TRBJ2-1; D not resolved. The CDR3 is 16 residues long. The V end lost 0 bases, the J end lost 0 bases, and 12 bases lay between the germline ends. Germline values: CDR1 DFQATT, CDR2 SNEGSKA (reference sequence). The CDR3 loop reads CSARDRVFSSYNEQFF. CDR3 nucleotide sequence: TGCAGTGCTAGAGATCGGGTATTTAGCTCCTACAATGAGCAGTTCTTC.

This rearrangement joins TRBV27 to TRBJ2-3, with D perhaps TRBD2 (6 bases). Deletions cut 6 bases from V and 1 base from J, with 14 bases between. CDR3 length: 15 amino acids. Germline V gene data show CDR1 as MNHEY and CDR2 as SMNVEV (reference sequence). The CDR3 loop is CASSRDSVGTDTQYF. CDR3 in DNA: TGTGCCAGCAGCCGGGACTCTGTGGGCACAGATACGCAGTATTTT.

By share, this clonotype counts as medium-sized. The chain couples TRBV5-1 to TRBJ1-5; 8 bases are a match to TRBD1. This CDR3 has 19 amino acids. Germline V gene data show CDR1 as SGHRS and CDR2 as YFSETQ. J was trimmed by 0 bases and V by 3 bases; bases with no gene match: 14. DNA for the CDR3: TGCGCCAGCAGCTGTGGACAGGGAGGGAGGCCTTATAGCAATCAGCCCCAGCATTTT. It is translated as CASSCGQGGRPYSNQPQHF.

This clonotype has at least ten counts. The chain joins TRBV9 to TRBJ2-5; perhaps TRBD2 as D (7 bases). Trimming cost V 2 bases and J 4 bases, with 12 bases left between them. CDR3 length: 14 amino acids. CDR1 is SGDLS, CDR2 YYNGEE, per germline. The DNA of the CDR3 is TGTGCCAGCAGCGTCGGGGGGCGCGGAGAGACCCAGTACTTC. Translated, it gives CASSVGGRGETQYF.

This clonotype was seen many times. The CDR3 sequence: CASSAPFMNTEAFF. CDR3 bases: TGTGCCAGCAGCGCCCCTTTTATGAACACTGAAGCTTTCTTT. V usage is TRBV7-2 and J usage is TRBJ1-1; D not resolved. Trimming removed 5 bases at V and 0 bases at J, with 10 bases between. This CDR3 is built from 14 residues. Germline-derived CDR1 and CDR2 are SGHTA and FQGNSA.